Following are 27 T cell receptor beta chains from one sample sequenced in a study of CD8 T cells in ankylosing spondylitis. TCRdb processed the 5' RACE reads anew with MiXCR; each CDR3 protein has one entry. The table has 160,000 or so distinct CDR3 sequences, 9.5% to 10% seen once; the top ten hold more than 13%. The source material was blood, either unsorted or a sorted T cell fraction (not recorded which). The receptors here all came from a female donor with ankylosing spondylitis or in good health (not recorded which).

This clonotype was seen repeatedly, ten times or more. The V and J genes are TRBV4-2 and TRBJ1-2; D call uncertain. CDR1 and CDR2 from the germline V gene are LGHNA and YNFKEQ. The CDR3 sequence is 10 residues long. V was trimmed by 8 bases and J by 8 bases, leaving 9 bases between them. CDR3 residues: CASYGGGYTF. The CDR3 DNA is TGTGCCAGCTACGGCGGGGGCTACACCTTC.

This clonotype was seen more than once but under ten times. The junction departs from the called germline gene at one end, perhaps through a read error. The rearrangement links TRBV15 to TRBJ1-2, with TRBD1 matching 7 bases. The CDR3 covers 11 residues. Germline V gene data show CDR1 as LNHNV and CDR2 as YYDKDF (reference sequence). CDR3 region: CATSREGGQDF. In nucleotides, the CDR3 is TGTGCCACCAGCAGAGAGGGAGGACAGGACTTC. Looking up the rest from reference TRBV15 and TRBJ1-2 gives the full variable domain: DAMVIQNPRYQVTQFGKPVTLSCSQTLNHNVMYWYQQKSSQAPKLLFHYYDKDFNNEADTPDNFQSRRPNTSFCFLDIRSPGLGDTAMYLCATSREGGQDFGSGTRLTVV.

This clonotype was seen a handful of times. The chain employs TRBV6-2 or TRBV6-3 and TRBJ1-2, with D uncertain. CDR3 length: 16 residues. The germline V and J ends were trimmed by 0 bases and 2 bases, with 13 bases remaining between them. The germline V gene has CDR1 MNHEY and CDR2 SVGEGT. DNA for the CDR3: TGTGCCAGCAGTTACTCGTTGCAGGCCGTCAACTATGGCTACACCTTC. This translates into CASSYSLQAVNYGYTF.

This clonotype occurred a few times. This chain uses TRBV20-1 with TRBJ2-1; 10 bases fit TRBD2. The CDR3 contains 13 residues. Germline V gene data show CDR1 as DFQATT and CDR2 as SNEGSKA (reference sequence). J lost 7 bases, V lost 8 bases, and 8 bases had no gene match. The CDR3 coding sequence is TGCAGTCCAAGGCTAGCGGGAGCGAATGAGCAGTTCTTC. It is translated as CSPRLAGANEQFF.

The sample holds many counts of this clonotype. V usage is TRBV7-9 and J usage is TRBJ2-1, with 11 bases fitting TRBD2. The CDR3 loop spans 16 amino acids. V lost 5 bases, J lost 3 bases, and 6 bases stayed unmatched. The V gene's germline CDR1 is SEHNR and CDR2 FQNEAQ (reference sequence). Here the CDR3 reads CASSPLAGDFYNEQFF. CDR3 DNA: TGTGCCAGCAGCCCACTAGCGGGAGACTTCTACAATGAGCAGTTCTTC.

This clonotype was picked up many times. J is TRBJ2-2 and V is TRBV9; 10 bases align to TRBD2. V dropped 6 bases and J dropped 5; count of bases not matched to a gene: 10. The CDR3 loop spans 16 amino acids. Per germline, CDR1 SGDLS and CDR2 YYNGEE. This CDR3 reads CASNSLAGGGTGELFF. CDR3 sequence (DNA): TGTGCCAGCAATTCTTTAGCGGGAGGAGGTACCGGGGAGCTGTTTTTT.

The J gene is TRBJ2-7, the V gene TRBV19; D not resolved. The V gene's germline CDR1 is LNHDA and CDR2 SQIVND (reference sequence). Trimming took off 3 bases at V and 3 bases at J, with 9 bases between the two ends. This CDR3 comprises 13 residues. This CDR3 reads CASSIQALYEQYF. The CDR3 nucleotides read TGTGCCAGTAGTATCCAGGCGCTCTACGAGCAGTACTTC.

This clonotype was seen a few times. The chain recombines TRBV12-3 or TRBV12-4 with TRBJ2-3, with TRBD2 as a possible D gene (5 bases). The CDR3 extends over 15 amino acids. The V end was cut by 7 bases, the J end by 1 base, with 15 bases between. CDR3 region: CASNKGSGRTDTQYF. The CDR3 coding sequence is TGTGCCAGCAACAAGGGCAGCGGCCGCACAGATACGCAGTATTTT.

This clonotype was counted ten times or more. J is TRBJ2-1 and V is TRBV27; 8 nucleotides line up with TRBD2. The V gene end was trimmed by 8 bases and the J gene end by 0 bases; junction bases not matched to a gene: 6. This CDR3 contains 15 residues. The germline V gene encodes CDR1 MNHEY and CDR2 SMNVEV (reference sequence). CDR3 coding DNA: TGTGCCAGCGCGGGAGGCCAGAGCTCCTACAATGAGCAGTTCTTC. Amino acids: CASAGGQSSYNEQFF.

This clonotype was seen ten or more times. The J gene is TRBJ2-7, the V gene TRBV10-2; 11 positions agree with TRBD2. The V gene end was trimmed by 6 bases and the J gene end by 5 bases; junction bases not matched to a gene: 6. Germline V gene data show CDR1 as WSHSY and CDR2 as SAAADI. This CDR3 comprises 14 residues. The CDR3 loop is CASRKTSGMDEQYF. CDR3 bases: TGCGCCAGCAGGAAGACTAGCGGGATGGACGAGCAGTACTTC.

V usage is TRBV25-1 and J usage is TRBJ1-2, with D possibly matching TRBD1 (5 bases). The V and J ends lost 8 bases and 4 bases respectively, with 11 bases between them. Germline V CDR1 and CDR2: MGHDK, SYGVNS. CDR3 length: 12 amino acids. The CDR3 here is CASSEGAYGYTF. As DNA, the CDR3 is TGTGCCAGCTCAGAAGGGGCCTATGGCTACACCTTC.

This clonotype was counted ten times or more. The V gene is TRBV15, the J gene TRBJ2-1, with 10 bases identical to TRBD1. Losses at the gene ends were 3 bases for V and 6 bases for J; bases not matched to a gene: 11. This CDR3 is 17 amino acids long. Germline V gives CDR1 LNHNV, CDR2 YYDKDF (reference sequence). In DNA form, the CDR3 reads TGTGCCACCAGCAGTCATTGGGGACAGGGGATCCTCAATGAGCAGTTCTTC. This sequence encodes CATSSHWGQGILNEQFF.

This clonotype was counted at least ten times. Written as DNA, the CDR3 is TGCAGTGCAGGATCCCCCCTGTCGGCTAATGAAAAACTGTTTTTT. It translates to CSAGSPLSANEKLFF. The genes are TRBV20-1 and TRBJ1-4; no definite D call. The CDR3 sequence is 15 residues long. Trimming stripped 6 bases from V and 3 bases from J, with 17 bases between. CDR1 and CDR2 (germline): DFQATT, SNEGSKA (reference sequence).

The chain recombines TRBV11-2 with TRBJ2-1; TRBD1 might be the D (6 bases). V lost 5 bases and J 9 bases, leaving 14 bases between the germline ends. Germline loops: CDR1 SGHAT, CDR2 FQNNGV. This CDR3 is 13 amino acids long. The CDR3 loop is CASSPPPDSEQFF. The CDR3, as DNA: TGTGCCAGCAGCCCTCCCCCGGACAGTGAGCAGTTCTTC.

This clonotype turned up a few times. The CDR3 loop reads CASSVGGRGDEQYF. Here the CDR3 DNA reads TGTGCCAGCAGCGTAGGAGGGAGAGGCGACGAGCAGTACTTC. This chain joins TRBV9 and TRBJ2-7; TRBD2 is a possible D gene (5 bases). The CDR3 is 14 residues long. V lost 0 bases and J lost 5, with 12 bases in between. Germline V lookup: CDR1 SGDLS, CDR2 YYNGEE. Full variable domain (outside the CDR3, taken from reference TRBV9 and TRBJ2-7): DSGVTQTPKHLITATGQRVTLRCSPRSGDLSVYWYQQSLDQGLQFLIQYYNGEERAKGNILERFSAQQFPDLHSELNLSSLELGDSALYFCASSVGGRGDEQYFGPGTRLTVT.

V gene TRBV12-3 or TRBV12-4 combines with J gene TRBJ2-5; D is ambiguous. CDR3 length: 13 amino acids. Trimming cost V 6 bases and J 2 bases, with 10 bases left between them. The CDR3 DNA reads as TGTGCCAGCAGCCTTGTGACGCAAGAGACCCAGTACTTC. It specifies CASSLVTQETQYF.

This clonotype showed up just a few times. The chain uses TRBV7-9 and TRBJ2-1, with D perhaps given as TRBD1 or TRBD2 (5 bases each). CDR1 and CDR2 from the germline V gene are SEHNR and FQNEAQ (reference sequence). Between the trimmed V and J ends, which lost 5 bases and 5 bases, there was a span of 10 bases. CDR3 length equals 13 residues. This chain's CDR3 is CASSPGTDNEQFF. As DNA, the CDR3 is TGTGCCAGCAGCCCCGGGACCGACAATGAGCAGTTCTTC.

This clonotype has just a few counts. The CDR3 DNA reads as TGTGCCAGCAGTTACGTGCAGGGGGCAAGCGGGGAGCTGTTTTTT. It translates to CASSYVQGASGELFF. The chain joins TRBV6-5 to TRBJ2-2; TRBD1 agrees at 8 bases. The CDR3 consists of 15 residues. The V segment lost 2 bases and the J segment 7 bases; nucleotides outside the gene matches: 6. Germline V CDR1 and CDR2: MNHEY, SVGAGI.

This clonotype has just a few counts. V is TRBV7-8 and J is TRBJ2-7; possibly TRBD1 or TRBD2 for D (6 bases each). In germline, CDR1 is SGHVS, CDR2 FQNEAQ. This CDR3 is 16 amino acids long. V was cut by 4 bases and J by 2 bases, with 18 bases left in between. The CDR3 reads CASSSREDRGAYEQYF. The CDR3, as DNA: TGTGCCAGCAGCTCAAGGGAGGATAGGGGGGCCTACGAGCAGTACTTC. The full variable domain, with the rest looked up from reference TRBV7-8 and TRBJ2-7, is GAGVSQSPRYKVAKRGQDVALRCDPISGHVSLFWYQQALGQGPEFLTYFQNEAQLDKSGLPSDRFFAERPEGSVSTLKIQRTQQEDSAVYLCASSSREDRGAYEQYFGPGTRLTVT.

This rearrangement joins TRBV29-1 to TRBJ2-2, with 13 bases fitting TRBD2. This CDR3 comprises 16 residues. In germline, CDR1 is SQVTM, CDR2 ANQGSEA. V dropped 5 bases and J dropped 1; count of bases not matched to a gene: 4. Here the CDR3 reads CSVRLAGGWNTGELFF. The CDR3 region has the DNA TGCAGCGTTCGACTAGCGGGAGGCTGGAACACCGGGGAGCTGTTTTTT.

About this clonotype: The junction departs from the called germline gene at one end, perhaps through a read error. The V gene is TRBV20-1, the J gene TRBJ2-1; 13 bases agree with TRBD2. The CDR3 length is 15 residues. Germline CDR1 DFQATT, CDR2 SNEGSKA (reference sequence). Here the CDR3 DNA reads TGCAGTGCAGGACTAGCGGGAGCGGTCTACGATGAGCAGTTCTTC. Protein: CSAGLAGAVYDEQFF.

This clonotype was detected a few times. V gene TRBV24-1 combines with J gene TRBJ2-1; D ambiguous. Germline V gene sequence: CDR1 KGHDR, CDR2 SFDVKD. V was pared by 9 bases and J by 6 bases, with 11 bases between. The CDR3 sequence is 12 residues long. In nucleotides, the CDR3 is TGTGCCACCGGGCAGCGCGCCAATGAGCAGTTCTTC. Translated, it gives CATGQRANEQFF.

The rearrangement joins TRBV20-1 to TRBJ2-2; D remains unclear. This CDR3 region has 14 residues. Trimming shortened V by 3 bases and J by 0 bases, and 8 bases separated the two germline ends. Germline CDR1 is DFQATT and CDR2 is SNEGSKA (reference sequence). The CDR3 region is CSASHSSNTGELFF. DNA of the CDR3: TGCAGTGCTAGCCACAGCTCGAACACCGGGGAGCTGTTTTTT.

There are a few counts of this clonotype. The CDR3 sequence is CASRTGTSNTGELFF. CDR3 in DNA: TGCGCCAGCAGAACAGGGACCTCGAACACCGGGGAGCTGTTTTTT. V gene TRBV4-3 combines with J gene TRBJ2-2, with TRBD1 as a possible D gene (6 bases). Trimming took off 6 bases at V and 0 bases at J, with 11 bases between the two ends. The CDR3 is made up of 15 amino acids. CDR1 is LGHNA and CDR2 is YSLEER in the germline V gene.

This clonotype was picked up a small number of times. The V call is TRBV7-9, the J call TRBJ1-4; D is undetermined. V was trimmed by 4 bases and J by 0 bases, leaving 9 bases between them. CDR1 and CDR2 from the germline V gene are SEHNR and FQNEAQ (reference sequence). The CDR3 is made up of 15 amino acids. DNA for the CDR3: TGTGCCAGCAGCTCCGGACTAGCAACTAATGAAAAACTGTTTTTT. The encoded protein is CASSSGLATNEKLFF. Using reference TRBV7-9 and TRBJ1-4 for the parts outside the CDR3, the full variable domain is DTGVSQNPRHKITKRGQNVTFRCDPISEHNRLYWYRQTLGQGPEFLTYFQNEAQLEKSRLLSDRFSAERPKGSFSTLEIQRTEQGDSAMYLCASSSGLATNEKLFFGSGTQLSVL.

The chain uses TRBV19 and TRBJ1-1; no clear D gene. This CDR3 comprises 13 residues. The germline V gene encodes CDR1 LNHDA and CDR2 SQIVND (reference sequence). Trimming pared 5 bases from V and 0 bases from J, leaving 7 bases between. CDR3 amino acids: CASSRAVNTEAFF. The CDR3, as DNA: TGTGCCAGTAGTCGTGCAGTGAACACTGAAGCTTTCTTT.

The rearrangement joins TRBV11-1 to TRBJ2-1, with a possible D match to TRBD2 (5 bases). The CDR3 extends over 20 amino acids. The germline V gene has CDR1 SGHAT and CDR2 FQDESV (reference sequence). Trimming pared 8 bases from V and 2 bases from J, leaving 31 bases between. The CDR3 protein is CASHSGVGAPGRATYNEQFF. For the CDR3, the DNA is TGTGCCAGCCATAGTGGGGTCGGCGCCCCGGGAAGGGCCACCTACAATGAGCAGTTCTTC.